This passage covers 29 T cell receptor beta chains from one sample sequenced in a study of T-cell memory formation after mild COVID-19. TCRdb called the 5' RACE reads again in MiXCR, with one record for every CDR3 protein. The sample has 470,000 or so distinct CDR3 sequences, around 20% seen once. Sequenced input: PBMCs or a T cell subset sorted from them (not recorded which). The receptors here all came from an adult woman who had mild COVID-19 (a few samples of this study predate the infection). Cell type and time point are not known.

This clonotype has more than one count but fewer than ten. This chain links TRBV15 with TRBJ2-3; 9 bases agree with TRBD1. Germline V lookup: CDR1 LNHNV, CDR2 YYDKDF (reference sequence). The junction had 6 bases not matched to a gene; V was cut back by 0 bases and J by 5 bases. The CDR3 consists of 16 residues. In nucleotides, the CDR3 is TGTGCCACCAGCAGAGATCTGGGACAGGGAGGAGATACGCAGTATTTT. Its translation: CATSRDLGQGGDTQYF.

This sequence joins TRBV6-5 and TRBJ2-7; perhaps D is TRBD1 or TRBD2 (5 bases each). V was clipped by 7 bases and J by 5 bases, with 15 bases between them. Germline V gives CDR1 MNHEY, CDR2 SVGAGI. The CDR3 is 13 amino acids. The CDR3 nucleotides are TGTGCCAGCACCGAAATCGGGGCAAACGAGCAGTACTTC. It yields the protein CASTEIGANEQYF.

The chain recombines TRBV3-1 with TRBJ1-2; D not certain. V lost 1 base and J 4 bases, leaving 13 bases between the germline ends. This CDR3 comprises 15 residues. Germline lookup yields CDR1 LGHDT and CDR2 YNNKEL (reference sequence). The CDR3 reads CASSQAAGSGYGYTF. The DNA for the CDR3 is TGTGCCAGCAGCCAAGCCGCGGGGTCTGGCTATGGCTACACCTTC.

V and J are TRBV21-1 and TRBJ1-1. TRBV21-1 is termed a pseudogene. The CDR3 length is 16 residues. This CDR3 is CASSKVKGGVSGEAFF. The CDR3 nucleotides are TGTGCCAGCAGCAAAGTTAAGGGAGGTGTTTCTGGTGAAGCTTTCTTT.

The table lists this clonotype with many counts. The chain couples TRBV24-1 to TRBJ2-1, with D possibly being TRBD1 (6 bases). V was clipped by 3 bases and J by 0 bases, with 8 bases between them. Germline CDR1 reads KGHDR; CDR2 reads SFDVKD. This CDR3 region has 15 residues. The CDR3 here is CATSDLQGSYNEQFF. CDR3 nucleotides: TGTGCCACCAGTGATCTACAGGGCTCCTACAATGAGCAGTTCTTC.

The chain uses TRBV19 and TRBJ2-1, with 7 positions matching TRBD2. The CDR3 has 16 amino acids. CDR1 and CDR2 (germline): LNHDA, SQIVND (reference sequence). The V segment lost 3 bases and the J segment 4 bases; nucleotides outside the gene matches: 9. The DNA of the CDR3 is TGTGCCAGTAGTATCCTCACCCGGGGGGTATACAATGAGCAGTTCTTC. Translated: CASSILTRGVYNEQFF.

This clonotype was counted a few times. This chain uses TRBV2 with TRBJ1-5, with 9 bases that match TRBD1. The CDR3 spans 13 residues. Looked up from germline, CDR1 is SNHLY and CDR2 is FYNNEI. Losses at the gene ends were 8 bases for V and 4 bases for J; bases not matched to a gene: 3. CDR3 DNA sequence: TGTGCCAGCCGGACAGGGGAGAATCAGCCCCAGCATTTT. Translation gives CASRTGENQPQHF.

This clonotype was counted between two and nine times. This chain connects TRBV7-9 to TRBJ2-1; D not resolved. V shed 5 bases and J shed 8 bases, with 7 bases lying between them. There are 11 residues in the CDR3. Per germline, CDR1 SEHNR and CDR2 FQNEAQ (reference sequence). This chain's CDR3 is CASSLYDEQFF. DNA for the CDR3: TGTGCCAGCAGCCTGTACGATGAGCAGTTCTTC.

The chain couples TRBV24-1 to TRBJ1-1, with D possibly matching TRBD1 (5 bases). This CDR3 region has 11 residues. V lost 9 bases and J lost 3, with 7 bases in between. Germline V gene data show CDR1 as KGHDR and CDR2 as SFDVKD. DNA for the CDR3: TGTGCCACCGGCAGGGACACTGAAGCTTTCTTT. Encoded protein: CATGRDTEAFF.

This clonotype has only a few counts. As DNA, the CDR3 is TGTGCCAGCACCGGAGGGACTAGCGGGAGATCGGATGAGCAGTTCTTC. As protein: CASTGGTSGRSDEQFF. V and J are TRBV18 and TRBJ2-1; 14 bases are shared with TRBD2. V shed 8 bases and J 8 bases; nucleotides not matched to a gene: 11. The CDR3 length is 16 residues. Germline CDR1 and CDR2: KGHSH and LQKENI.

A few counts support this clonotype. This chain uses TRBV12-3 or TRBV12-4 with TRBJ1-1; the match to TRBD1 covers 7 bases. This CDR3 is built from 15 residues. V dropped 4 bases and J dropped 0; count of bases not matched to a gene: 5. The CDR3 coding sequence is TGTGCCAGCAGTTCGTACAGGGGAGTGAACACTGAAGCTTTCTTT. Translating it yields CASSSYRGVNTEAFF.

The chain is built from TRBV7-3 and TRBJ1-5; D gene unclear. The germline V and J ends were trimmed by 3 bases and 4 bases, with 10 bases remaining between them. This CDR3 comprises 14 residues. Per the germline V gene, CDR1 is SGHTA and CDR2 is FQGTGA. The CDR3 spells CASSLHSQNQPQHF. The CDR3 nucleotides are TGTGCCAGCAGCTTGCACAGCCAGAATCAGCCCCAGCATTTT.

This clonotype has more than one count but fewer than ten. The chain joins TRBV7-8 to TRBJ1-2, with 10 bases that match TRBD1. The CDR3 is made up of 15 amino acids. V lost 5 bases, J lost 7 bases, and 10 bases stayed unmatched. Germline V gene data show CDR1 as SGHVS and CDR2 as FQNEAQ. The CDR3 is CASSPRDRGSVGYTF. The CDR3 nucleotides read TGTGCCAGCAGCCCCCGGGACAGGGGATCGGTTGGCTACACCTTC.

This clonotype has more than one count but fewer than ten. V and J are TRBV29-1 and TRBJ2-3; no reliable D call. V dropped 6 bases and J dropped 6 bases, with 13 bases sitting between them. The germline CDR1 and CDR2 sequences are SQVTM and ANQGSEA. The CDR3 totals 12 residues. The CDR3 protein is CSVEPSRDTQYF. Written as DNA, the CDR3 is TGCAGCGTAGAACCCTCCCGCGATACGCAGTATTTT.

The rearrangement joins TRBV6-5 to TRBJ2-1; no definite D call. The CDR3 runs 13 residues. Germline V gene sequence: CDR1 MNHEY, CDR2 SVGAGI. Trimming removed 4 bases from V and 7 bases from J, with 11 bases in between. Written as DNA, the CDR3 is TGTGCCAGCAGTTCCAGTCCCTTGAATGAGCAGTTCTTC. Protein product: CASSSSPLNEQFF.

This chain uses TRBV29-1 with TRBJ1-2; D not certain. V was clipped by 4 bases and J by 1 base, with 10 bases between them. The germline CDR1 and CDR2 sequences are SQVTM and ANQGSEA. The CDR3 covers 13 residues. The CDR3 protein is CSVGTAHNYGYTF. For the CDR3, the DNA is TGCAGCGTTGGAACAGCGCATAACTATGGCTACACCTTC.

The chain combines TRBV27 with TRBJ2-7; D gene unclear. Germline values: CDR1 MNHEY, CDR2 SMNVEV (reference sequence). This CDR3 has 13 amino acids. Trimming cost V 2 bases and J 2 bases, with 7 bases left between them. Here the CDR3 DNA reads TGTGCCAGCAGTTTACTAGTGACCTACGAGCAGTACTTC. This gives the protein CASSLLVTYEQYF.

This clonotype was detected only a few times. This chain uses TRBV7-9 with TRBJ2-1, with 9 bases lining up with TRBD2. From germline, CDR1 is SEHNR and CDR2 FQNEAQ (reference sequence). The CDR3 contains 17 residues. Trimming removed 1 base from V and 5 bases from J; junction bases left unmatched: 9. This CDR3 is CASSLEASRGGNNEQFF. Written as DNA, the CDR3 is TGTGCCAGCAGCTTAGAAGCCTCGCGGGGGGGCAACAATGAGCAGTTCTTC.

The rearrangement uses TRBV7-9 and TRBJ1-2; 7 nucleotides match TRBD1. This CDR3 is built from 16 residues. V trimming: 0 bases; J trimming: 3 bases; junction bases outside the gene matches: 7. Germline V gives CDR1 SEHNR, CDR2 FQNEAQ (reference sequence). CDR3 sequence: CASSLATGAPHYGYTF. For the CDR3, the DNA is TGTGCCAGCAGCTTAGCTACAGGGGCGCCCCACTATGGCTACACCTTC.

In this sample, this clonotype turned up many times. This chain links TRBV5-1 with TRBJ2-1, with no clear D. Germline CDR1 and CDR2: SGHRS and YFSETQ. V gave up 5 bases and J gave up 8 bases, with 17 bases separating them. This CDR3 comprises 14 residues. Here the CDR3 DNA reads TGCGCCAGCAGTTTTGGACCTCCGTGGGATGAGCAGTTCTTC. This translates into CASSFGPPWDEQFF.

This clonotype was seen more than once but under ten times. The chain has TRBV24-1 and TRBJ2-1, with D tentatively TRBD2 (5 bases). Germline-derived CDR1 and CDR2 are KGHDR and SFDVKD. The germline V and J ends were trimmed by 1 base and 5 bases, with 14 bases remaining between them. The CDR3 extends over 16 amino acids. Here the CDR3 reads CATSDLSGKGNNEQFF. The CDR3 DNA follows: TGTGCCACCAGTGATTTATCCGGGAAAGGAAACAATGAGCAGTTCTTC.

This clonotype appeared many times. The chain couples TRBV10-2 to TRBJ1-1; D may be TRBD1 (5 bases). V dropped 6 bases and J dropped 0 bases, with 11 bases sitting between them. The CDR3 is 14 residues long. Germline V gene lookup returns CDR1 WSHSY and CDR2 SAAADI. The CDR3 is CASREGRLNTEAFF. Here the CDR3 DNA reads TGCGCCAGCAGGGAGGGACGGCTGAACACTGAAGCTTTCTTT.

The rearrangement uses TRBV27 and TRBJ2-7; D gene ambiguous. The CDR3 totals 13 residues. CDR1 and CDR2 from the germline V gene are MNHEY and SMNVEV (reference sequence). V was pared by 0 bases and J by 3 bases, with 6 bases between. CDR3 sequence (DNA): TGTGCCAGCAGTTTATCAATGGGCTACGAGCAGTACTTC. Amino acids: CASSLSMGYEQYF.

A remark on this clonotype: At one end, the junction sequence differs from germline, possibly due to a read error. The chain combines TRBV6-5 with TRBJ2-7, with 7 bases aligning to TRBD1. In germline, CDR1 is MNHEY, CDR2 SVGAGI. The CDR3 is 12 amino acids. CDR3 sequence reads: CASSSLTGAAHF. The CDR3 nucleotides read TGTGCCAGCAGTTCCTTAACAGGGGCGGCCCACTTC.

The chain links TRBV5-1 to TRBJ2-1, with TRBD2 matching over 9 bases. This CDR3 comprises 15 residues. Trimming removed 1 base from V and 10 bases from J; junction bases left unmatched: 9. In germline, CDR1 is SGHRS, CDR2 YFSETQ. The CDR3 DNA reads TGCGCCAGCAGCTTGAGGTTAGCGGGAGTGGGAGAGCAGTTCTTC. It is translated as CASSLRLAGVGEQFF.

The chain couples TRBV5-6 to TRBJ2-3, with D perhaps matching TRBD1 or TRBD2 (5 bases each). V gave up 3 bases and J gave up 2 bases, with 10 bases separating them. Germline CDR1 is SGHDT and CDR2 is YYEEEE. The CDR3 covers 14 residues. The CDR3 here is CASSWWGSTDTQYF. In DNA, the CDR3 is TGTGCCAGCAGCTGGTGGGGGTCCACAGATACGCAGTATTTT.

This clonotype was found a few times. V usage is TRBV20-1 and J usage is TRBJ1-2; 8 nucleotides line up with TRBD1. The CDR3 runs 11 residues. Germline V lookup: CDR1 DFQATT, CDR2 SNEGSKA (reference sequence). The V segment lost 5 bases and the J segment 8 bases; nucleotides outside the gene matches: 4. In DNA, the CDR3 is TGCAGTGCTCGACAGGGGATGGGCTACACCTTC. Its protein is CSARQGMGYTF.

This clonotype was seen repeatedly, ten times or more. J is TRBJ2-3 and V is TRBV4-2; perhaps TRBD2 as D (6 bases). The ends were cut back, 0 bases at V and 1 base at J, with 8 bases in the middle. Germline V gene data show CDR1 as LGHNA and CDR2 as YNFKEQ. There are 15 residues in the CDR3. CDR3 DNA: TGTGCCAGCAGCCAAGATGAGCGGGGCACAGATACGCAGTATTTT. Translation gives CASSQDERGTDTQYF.

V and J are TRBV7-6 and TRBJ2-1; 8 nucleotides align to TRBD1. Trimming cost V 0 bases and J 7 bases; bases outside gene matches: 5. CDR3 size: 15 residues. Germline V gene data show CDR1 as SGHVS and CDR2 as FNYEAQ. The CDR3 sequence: CASSLARGHRNEQFF. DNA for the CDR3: TGTGCCAGCAGCTTAGCCAGGGGGCATCGGAATGAGCAGTTCTTC.